The 20 T cell receptor beta chains given below trace back to one sample, sequenced in a study of blood T cell repertoires in COVID-19. Sequencing used immunoSEQ multiplex PCR; TCRdb keeps in-frame clones, though not all of them. The top ten clones hold 1.3% of a sample with some 300,000 clones, around 86% of them seen once. Sequencing input: peripheral blood. The receptors shown here come from a man aged 70-80 years with acute or convalescent COVID-19.

The rearrangement joins TRBV5-5 to TRBJ1-6; unclear D gene. Between the trimmed V and J ends, which lost 0 bases and 13 bases, there was a span of 20 bases. Germline V lookup: CDR1 SGHKS, CDR2 YYEKEE (reference sequence). This CDR3 comprises 16 residues. CDR3 in DNA: TGTGCCAGCAGCTTGGGTACCGGGGTCTTCTTAAACCCCCTCCACTTT. Translated: CASSLGTGVFLNPLHF.

The chain carries TRBV4-3 and TRBJ1-2; D gene uncertain. The length of the CDR3 is 11 residues. Germline V CDR1 and CDR2: LGHNA, YSLEER. Trimming took 4 bases from V and 8 from J, leaving 8 bases between them. CDR3 nucleotides: TGCGCCAGCAGCCGAGGAGGCGGCTACACCTTC. As protein: CASSRGGGYTF.

This clone came up a few times. V gene TRBV19 combines with J gene TRBJ1-2; 8 nucleotides agree with TRBD1. J gave up 7 bases and V 3 bases, and 10 bases lay outside the gene matches. Per germline, CDR1 LNHDA and CDR2 SQIVND (reference sequence). This CDR3 region has 15 residues. CDR3 DNA sequence: TGTGCCAGTAGTATCCGCGTCGGGACAGGAGCTGGCTACACCTTC. Its translation: CASSIRVGTGAGYTF.

The chain has TRBV1 and TRBJ1-1; the D segment call TRBD1 is taken from the table without a DNA check. TRBV1 represents a pseudogene. The CDR3 length is 14 residues. CDR3 protein: CTSSQAPENTEAFF. CDR3 DNA: TGCACCAGCAGCCAAGCACCAGAGAACACTGAAGCTTTCTTT.

This chain links TRBV6-5 with TRBJ2-5, with TRBD2 identical over 8 bases. The junction had 9 bases not matched to a gene; V was cut back by 7 bases and J by 5 bases. The V gene's germline CDR1 is MNHEY and CDR2 SVGAGI. The CDR3 contains 14 residues. The CDR3 reads CASNPGGAWETQYF. CDR3 in DNA: TGTGCCAGCAATCCCGGGGGGGCTTGGGAGACCCAGTACTTC.

This clone appeared a single time. The chain employs TRBV4-3 and TRBJ1-1, with D perhaps matching TRBD1 (5 bases). The length of the CDR3 is 14 residues. Germline V gene sequence: CDR1 LGHNA, CDR2 YSLEER. Trimming shortened V by 6 bases and J by 1 base, and 12 bases separated the two germline ends. The CDR3 loop is CASSISRENTEAFF. The CDR3 nucleotides are TGCGCCAGCAGTATTAGCAGGGAGAACACTGAAGCTTTCTTT.

The chain joins TRBV27 to TRBJ2-2, with D possibly TRBD1 on 7 matching bases. V lost 5 bases, J lost 6 bases, and 22 bases lay in between. The CDR3 is 17 residues long. In germline, CDR1 is MNHEY, CDR2 SMNVEV (reference sequence). The CDR3 nucleotides read TGTGCCAGCAGTCTCCGGGCAGGGGGGCGGATGCCCGGGGAGCTGTTTTTT. This translates into CASSLRAGGRMPGELFF.

The chain is built from TRBV28 and TRBJ2-1, with 8 nucleotides matching TRBD2. The CDR3 covers 14 residues. J lost 3 bases, V lost 6 bases, and 4 bases had no gene match. Germline values: CDR1 MDHEN, CDR2 SYDVKM. CDR3 DNA: TGTGCCAGCAGCCTAGCGGGTTTCTACAATGAGCAGTTCTTC. It yields the protein CASSLAGFYNEQFF.

The count of this clone is one. This chain links TRBV2 with TRBJ1-5; D might be TRBD1 (5 bases). The CDR3 has 13 residues. Germline V gene data show CDR1 as SNHLY and CDR2 as FYNNEI. V was clipped by 3 bases and J by 7 bases, with 10 bases between them. The CDR3 DNA is TGTGCCAGCAGTGATACAGGATTGCAGCCCCAGCATTTT. As protein: CASSDTGLQPQHF.

The chain links TRBV27 to TRBJ1-1, with TRBD1 as a possible D gene (5 bases). The CDR3 is 15 amino acids. Germline CDR1 MNHEY, CDR2 SMNVEV (reference sequence). Trimming left V 6 bases short and J 4 bases short, with 18 bases between. The CDR3 DNA sequence: TGTGCCAGCAGGTTAGCTCCCCAGGGAGGCACTGAAGCTTTCTTT. It encodes CASRLAPQGGTEAFF.

The V call is TRBV7-2, the J call TRBJ2-7; 9 bases are shared with TRBD1. The CDR3 is made up of 14 amino acids. Trimming cost V 8 bases and J 4 bases; bases outside gene matches: 9. Germline CDR1 is SGHTA and CDR2 is FQGNSA. CDR3 in DNA: TGTGCCAGCGGCCCGGGACAGGGTAGGTACGAGCAGTACTTC. This translates into CASGPGQGRYEQYF. Together with reference TRBV7-2 and TRBJ2-7, the CDR3 gives the full variable domain: GAGVSQSPSNKVTEKGKDVELRCDPISGHTALYWYRQSLGQGLEFLIYFQGNSAPDKSGLPSDRFSAERTGGSVSTLTIQRTQQEDSAVYLCASGPGQGRYEQYFGPGTRLTVT.

A single count supports this clone. The V call is TRBV3-1 (or the pseudogene TRBV3-2), the J call TRBJ1-1; D is possibly TRBD1 (6 bases). Between the trimmed V and J ends, which lost 2 bases and 2 bases, there was a span of 12 bases. This CDR3 contains 15 residues. The V gene's germline CDR1 is LGHDT and CDR2 YNNKEL (reference sequence). CDR3 bases: TGTGCCAGCAGCCAAAGAGGGGGTAGCAACACTGAAGCTTTCTTT. Residues: CASSQRGGSNTEAFF.

The J gene is TRBJ1-6, the V gene TRBV27; a weak D match, TRBD1 (6 bases). Between the trimmed V and J ends, which lost 4 bases and 8 bases, there was a span of 18 bases. This CDR3 has 16 residues. CDR1 MNHEY and CDR2 SMNVEV come from the germline V gene (reference sequence). CDR3 nucleotides: TGTGCCAGCAGTTCGAAACTGGACAGCCGCGATTCACCCCTCCACTTT. The encoded protein is CASSSKLDSRDSPLHF.

The chain combines TRBV25-1 with TRBJ1-4; 8 bases line up with TRBD1. The CDR3 spans 14 residues. Losses at the gene ends were 7 bases for V and 5 bases for J; bases not matched to a gene: 6. Germline V gene data show CDR1 as MGHDK and CDR2 as SYGVNS. CDR3 loop: CASTGTGLNEKLFF. CDR3 sequence (DNA): TGTGCCAGCACCGGGACAGGATTAAATGAAAAACTGTTTTTT.

V gene TRBV30 combines with J gene TRBJ1-2; 8 bases fit TRBD1. CDR3 length: 13 residues. J gave up 4 bases and V 8 bases, and 9 bases lay outside the gene matches. Germline assignment: CDR1 GTSNPN and CDR2 SVGIG (reference sequence). CDR3: CATSQGAFYGYTF. The CDR3 bases are TGTGCCACATCCCAGGGGGCGTTCTATGGCTACACCTTC.

The V and J genes are TRBV9 and TRBJ1-6; perhaps TRBD1 as D (5 bases). The CDR3 runs to 14 residues. Looked up from germline, CDR1 is SGDLS and CDR2 is YYNGEE. V was trimmed by 4 bases and J by 7 bases, leaving 12 bases between them. CDR3 sequence (DNA): TGTGCCAGCAGCCTAGGGGCAGAGAATTCACCCCTCCACTTT. It encodes CASSLGAENSPLHF.

This clone was recorded only once. The chain is built from TRBV27 and TRBJ2-1; a weak D match, TRBD2 (5 bases). This CDR3 spans 15 amino acids. V was shortened by 6 bases and J by 4 bases, with 16 bases between the two germline ends. Germline V gene data show CDR1 as MNHEY and CDR2 as SMNVEV (reference sequence). The CDR3 is CASSHSKAAYNEQFF. As DNA, the CDR3 is TGTGCCAGCAGCCATAGTAAAGCGGCTTACAATGAGCAGTTCTTC.

This chain joins TRBV7-6 and TRBJ2-2, with D maybe TRBD1 (6 bases). Germline lookup yields CDR1 SGHVS and CDR2 FNYEAQ. V lost 2 bases and J 4 bases, leaving 14 bases between the germline ends. The CDR3 loop spans 16 amino acids. Here the CDR3 reads CASSLMAGDVTGELFF. In DNA, the CDR3 is TGTGCCAGCAGCTTAATGGCAGGGGATGTCACCGGGGAGCTGTTTTTT.

The chain couples TRBV5-6 to TRBJ1-2, with 12 bases matching TRBD1. The CDR3 is 16 amino acids. J was trimmed by 7 bases and V by 3 bases; bases with no gene match: 10. Germline assignment: CDR1 SGHDT and CDR2 YYEEEE. CDR3 amino acids: CASSSIPGQGAIGYTF. The CDR3, as DNA: TGTGCCAGCAGCTCAATACCGGGACAGGGGGCGATTGGCTACACCTTC. The variable domain in full, with the rest retrieved from reference TRBV5-6 and TRBJ1-2, is DAGVTQSPTHLIKTRGQQVTLRCSPKSGHDTVSWYQQALGQGPQFIFQYYEEEERQRGNFPDRFSGHQFPNYSSELNVNALLLGDSALYLCASSSIPGQGAIGYTFGSGTRLTVV.

This sequence joins TRBV7-9 and TRBJ1-1, with 7 bases fitting TRBD1. This CDR3 has 14 residues. The germline CDR1 and CDR2 sequences are SEHNR and FQNEAQ (reference sequence). V was clipped by 3 bases and J by 2 bases; unmatched bases: 3. The CDR3 DNA follows: TGTGCCAGCAGCTTGGGACAGCAAAACACTGAAGCTTTCTTT. Translation: CASSLGQQNTEAFF.